Listed below are T cell receptor beta chains from one sample, sequenced in a study of shared clonotypes between healthy human individuals. Profiled with immunoSEQ multiplex PCR; TCRdb holds only in-frame clones, not every one. The sample lists some 2 million clones; approximately 95% were seen once. The sequenced sample was naive CD8+ T cells sorted from blood. Source of these receptors: a man younger than 35 in good health. The CDR3 runs from the conserved cysteine through the conserved F or W. The D gene is left open where the match is weak. Expanded clones get a size class; other rows say once, few or many, or leave the size out.

NA	TRBV6-5	NA	12	TRBJ1-1	TGTGCCAGCAGCCACGGGAGGACTGAAGCTTTCTTT	CASSHGRTEAFF
TRBD1	TRBV4-1	NA	16	TRBJ2-5	TGCGCCAGCAGCGCGAAGACAGGGGACGACCAAGAGACCCAGTACTTC	CASSAKTGDDQETQYF
TRBD1	TRBV30	NA	13	TRBJ1-2	TGTGCCTGGAGTACCGGGACAGGGGCTGGCTACACCTTC	CAWSTGTGAGYTF
NA	TRBV11-2	NA	14	TRBJ2-3	TGTGCCAGCAGCCAAAGCCGCTCGTCAGATACGCAGTATTTT	CASSQSRSSDTQYF
NA	TRBV14	NA	16	TRBJ1-2	TGTGCCAGCAGCCAAGATGGGCGAGGGATGATTTATGGCTACACCTTC	CASSQDGRGMIYGYTF
TRBD1	TRBV30	NA	15	TRBJ1-4	TGTGCCTGGAAGAACCCACAGGGGGCTAATGAAAAACTGTTTTTT	CAWKNPQGANEKLFF
NA	TRBV7-8	NA	15	TRBJ2-3	TGTGCCAGCAGCTTCTGGGGCGGGGACGCAGATACGCAGTATTTT	CASSFWGGDADTQYF
TRBD2	TRBV19	NA	16	TRBJ2-7	TGTGCCAGTAGTATGGGGCTAGCGGGACGACTTTACGAGCAGTACTTC	CASSMGLAGRLYEQYF
TRBD1	TRBV27	NA	12	TRBJ2-5	TGTGCCAGCTCAGGGGGCCAAGAGACCCAGTACTTC	CASSGGQETQYF
NA	TRBV28	NA	11	TRBJ1-1	TGTGCCAGCAGTCCTCACACTGAAGCTTTCTTT	CASSPHTEAFF
NA	TRBV5-4	NA	16	TRBJ2-7	TGTGCCAGCAGCCCCCCCTTAGCGGACCCTGCCTACGAGCAGTACTTC	CASSPPLADPAYEQYF
NA	TRBV11-2	once	15	TRBJ1-1	TGTGCCAGCAGCCCACCGAAGGGCAGGGGACCTGAAGCTTTCTTT	CASSPPKGRGPEAFF
TRBD2	TRBV30	NA	18	TRBJ2-1	TGTGCCTGGAGTGATAAGGGTGTAAGGCGGAGCGGGGTGGATGAGCAGTTCTTC	CAWSDKGVRRSGVDEQFF
NA	TRBV6-5	NA	15	TRBJ1-5	TGTGCCAGCAGTTCGGGACTCTATAGCAATCAGCCCCAGCATTTT	CASSSGLYSNQPQHF
NA	TRBV5-6	NA	16	TRBJ2-7	TGTGCCAGCAGCTGGGGGGAGACAGACCTGGACTACGAGCAGTACTTC	CASSWGETDLDYEQYF
NA	TRBV28	NA	16	TRBJ2-7	TGTGCCAGCAGTGTCGGGACAATGAGACTCTCCTACGAGCAGTACTTC	CASSVGTMRLSYEQYF
TRBD2	TRBV4-2	NA	15	TRBJ2-7	TGTGCCAGCAGCCAAGCTAGCGGGACCCTCTACGAGCAGTACTTC	CASSQASGTLYEQYF
TRBD2	TRBV11-2	NA	16	TRBJ2-1	TGTGCCAGCAGCCCAGGGACTAGCGGAACATACAATGAGCAGTTCTTC	CASSPGTSGTYNEQFF
TRBD2	TRBV6-5	NA	15	TRBJ2-1	TGTGCCAGCAGTTACCAGGCTAGCGGGGCAAATGAGCAGTTCTTC	CASSYQASGANEQFF
TRBD2	TRBV6-1	NA	16	TRBJ2-7	TGTGCCAGCAGTGAAATGGGGACTAGCGGTGCCTACGAGCAGTACTTC	CASSEMGTSGAYEQYF
TRBD2	TRBV27	NA	15	TRBJ2-7	TGTGCCAGCAAAGCGGGAGCGGAGGGCTCCTACGAGCAGTACTTC	CASKAGAEGSYEQYF
NA	TRBV5-4	NA	13	TRBJ2-7	TGTGCCAGCAGCCCCATAGGGGGGTCACGGTGGTACTTC	CASSPIGGSRWYF
NA	TRBV6-5	NA	14	TRBJ2-3	TGTGCCAGCAGTGGAGGGGGCCTAGCAGATACGCAGTATTTT	CASSGGGLADTQYF
NA	TRBV4-1	NA	14	TRBJ1-6	TGCGCCAGCAGCCAAGCGACCGTCGGTTCACCCCTCCACTTT	CASSQATVGSPLHF
TRBD1	TRBV9	NA	14	TRBJ2-7	TGTGCCAGCAGCGTAGAGGGACAGCCCTACGAGCAGTACTTC	CASSVEGQPYEQYF
NA	TRBV4-1	NA	16	TRBJ1-2	TGCGCCAGCAGCCAAGCTGTCGGGACAACTAACTATGGCTACACCTTC	CASSQAVGTTNYGYTF
NA	TRBV27	NA	13	TRBJ2-5	TGTGCCAGCAGTTTTTCAGGGCAAGAGACCCAGTACTTC	CASSFSGQETQYF
NA	TRBV5-6	NA	12	TRBJ2-7	TGTGCCAGCAGCTTTATGGGCTACGAGCAGTACTTC	CASSFMGYEQYF
TRBD2	TRBV27	NA	14	TRBJ2-7	TGTGCCAGCAGTCACTGGGGAGGGACGGGGGAGCAGTACTTC	CASSHWGGTGEQYF
NA	TRBV7-9	NA	14	TRBJ2-7	TGTGCCAGCAGCTGGGGGTCAGGGACCTACGAGCAGTACTTC	CASSWGSGTYEQYF
NA	TRBV7-2	NA	15	TRBJ1-6	TGTGCCAGCAGCTTAGAAGGGGCCGACAATTCACCCCTCCACTTT	CASSLEGADNSPLHF
NA	TRBV5-1	once	15	TRBJ2-7	TGCGCCAGCAGCTTGGAGCCCTCGGGCTCCGGCGAGCAGTACTTC	CASSLEPSGSGEQYF
NA	TRBV28	NA	11	TRBJ1-1	TGTGCCAGCGGAGTGGGGGATTCGGCTTTCTTT	CASGVGDSAFF
NA	TRBV6-6	NA	13	TRBJ1-6	TGTGCCAGCAGTTACTCCGACGAGGCGACCCTCCACTTT	CASSYSDEATLHF
NA	TRBV7-9	NA	16	TRBJ1-1	TGTGCCAGCAGCTCCCCCAGGGCAGGTGGAGGCACTGAAGCTTTCTTT	CASSSPRAGGGTEAFF
NA	TRBV2	NA	12	TRBJ2-3	TGTGCCAGCCCGCGGAGCACAGATACGCAGTATTTT	CASPRSTDTQYF
NA	TRBV11-2	NA	14	TRBJ2-3	TGTGCCAGCAGCTTAGCGGGAGAGGCAGATACGCAGTATTTT	CASSLAGEADTQYF
TRBD1	TRBV9	NA	15	TRBJ1-5	TGTGCCAGCAGCGTAGGGACAGGATCGAATCAGCCCCAGCATTTT	CASSVGTGSNQPQHF
NA	TRBV5-5	NA	15	TRBJ1-5	TGTGCCAGCAGCTTGACAGGGTTTAGCAATCAGCCCCAGCATTTT	CASSLTGFSNQPQHF
TRBD1	TRBV29-1	NA	14	TRBJ2-1	TGCAGCGTTGGAGAGGACAGGGGTTACAATGAGCAGTTCTTC	CSVGEDRGYNEQFF
NA	TRBV10-3	NA	12	TRBJ2-7	TGTGCCACGACGGACGGCTCCTACGAGCAGTACTTC	CATTDGSYEQYF
NA	TRBV7-9	NA	16	TRBJ1-2	TGTGCCAGCAGCCATACCACCGGGGTCTACGTTTATGGCTACACCTTC	CASSHTTGVYVYGYTF
NA	TRBV30	few	13	TRBJ2-5	TGTGCCTGGAGTCGGGGGTACCAAGAGACCCAGTACTTC	CAWSRGYQETQYF
TRBD1	TRBV4-1	NA	13	TRBJ2-5	TGCGCCAGCAGCCCCGACAGGGAGGAGACCCAGTACTTC	CASSPDREETQYF
NA	TRBV19	NA	14	TRBJ2-7	TGTGCCAGTAGTATACGGGGAGCGACGGCCGAGCAGTACTTC	CASSIRGATAEQYF
NA	TRBV6-5	NA	13	TRBJ2-7	TGTGCCAGCAGTATGTTACACGGTTACGAGCAGTACTTC	CASSMLHGYEQYF
TRBD2	TRBV7-9	NA	17	TRBJ2-1	TGTGCCAGCAGCTTAGAAGAGTGGCGGGAGGGCCCGGATGAGCAGTTCTTC	CASSLEEWREGPDEQFF
NA	TRBV7-9	NA	9	TRBJ1-1	TGTGCCAGCAGCCCCGAAGCTTTCTTT	CASSPEAFF
TRBD1	TRBV6-5	NA	16	TRBJ2-1	TGTGCCAGCAGTTACTCGAACAGGGGCGCCTACAATGAGCAGTTCTTC	CASSYSNRGAYNEQFF
NA	TRBV10-2	once	13	TRBJ2-7	TGCGCCAGCAGTGAGACGGGATCCCACGAGCAGTACTTC	CASSETGSHEQYF